This is a list of T cell receptor beta chains from one sample in a study of human T cells and chemical hapten exposure. Using its own MiXCR run on the RACE reads, TCRdb lists one record per CDR3 protein. Here the sample spans under 110,000 distinct CDR3 sequences, roughly 12% being singletons. This sample comprised whole blood, obtained in connection with sensitization to the hapten diphenylcyclopropenone (DPC). These receptors were obtained from a woman in her fifties or sixties with alopecia areata. Some clones in this sample may be carry-over from other donors' samples. Each CDR3 is given without its conserved first and last residue.

ASSPRRPYNEQF TRBV6-5 12
ASSLGLRGNEQF TRBV7-9 12
ASSLESGGGYNEQF TRBV7-6 14
ASSLPTRQDPGELF TRBV6-5 14
ASSETDSLTYEQY TRBV11-2 13
ASSLGVAGGYEQY TRBV11-2 13
ASRYTGTGDEKLF TRBV6-6 13
ASNAQGLLNTGELF TRBV12-3/TRBV12-4 14
ASGGVQY TRBV6-2/TRBV6-3 7
SGIQGSGETQY TRBV29-1 11
ASRGEGEAF TRBV7-9 9
SALGGPGPGANVLT TRBV20-1 14
ASSQAVASGATDTQY TRBV4-2 15
ASSAGTTSNEKLF TRBV5-1 13
ASRFNLGTGDGYT TRBV5-1 13
ASTQDRLGEQY TRBV2 11
SAQPRPGQAARQENTEAF TRBV29-1 18
ASSPGATSGGTRPY TRBV3-1 14
ASSVGERVSSYEQY TRBV9 14
ASTIRGTGAQPQH TRBV6-6 13
ASSGYSGNTIY TRBV7-6 11
ASNSGGAGTDTQY TRBV10-1 13
ASSPRDRVTDTQY TRBV7-2 13
ATSDFKDNEQF TRBV24-1 11
ASSLDHEQY TRBV5-1 9
ASSSGAAQSPLH TRBV7-9 12
ASNPAINNEQF TRBV19 11
ASSSGTSALYEQY TRBV18 13
SVERRGLAGGLQF TRBV29-1 13
ASSLSRRSNQPQH TRBV12-3/TRBV12-4 13
ASSLAEGVRATRYNEQF TRBV5-1 17
ASRFTVVGSYEQY TRBV2 13
ASSPDRASNQPQH TRBV6-5 13
ASSNKGTGELF TRBV21-1 11
ASRNSGGETQY TRBV2 11
ASSLVVGSPTEAF TRBV7-2 13
ASSPPGQPYEQY TRBV7-9 12
ASSLRTGASPLH TRBV11-2 12
ASSQFPTGGLSSNQPQH TRBV3-1 17
ASSIPGPTGEKLF TRBV28 13
ASSQVGGQRNSPLH TRBV7-8 14
ASESSGANTGELF TRBV7-6 13
ASSYSPFSSYEQY TRBV6-5 13
ASSLVAGITDTQY TRBV5-1 13
ASKAPTDTQY TRBV7-2 10
ASRTGEDTDTQY TRBV5-1 12
ASSLKQGVRGSLEAF TRBV13 15
ASSPAGQDRDTQY TRBV7-9 13
ASSSLDPNTGELF TRBV7-9 13
ASSLGGAGTDTQY TRBV7-6 13
SARAQGKKTEAF TRBV20-1 12
SLLPSGSLPDTQY TRBV20-1 13
SAPRLGTDTQY TRBV20-1 11
SAAGAGVAYNEQF TRBV20-1 13
ASSPESGLNIQY TRBV18 12
ASRLGLSLDFSTDTQY TRBV5-1 16